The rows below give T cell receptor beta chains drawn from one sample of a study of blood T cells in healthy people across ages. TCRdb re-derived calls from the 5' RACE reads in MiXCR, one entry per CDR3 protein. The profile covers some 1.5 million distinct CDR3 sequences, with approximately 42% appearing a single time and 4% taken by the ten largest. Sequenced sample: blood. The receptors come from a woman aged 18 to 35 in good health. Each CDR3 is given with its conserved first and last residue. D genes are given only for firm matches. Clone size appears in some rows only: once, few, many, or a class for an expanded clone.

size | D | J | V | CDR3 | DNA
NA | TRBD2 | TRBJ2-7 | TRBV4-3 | CASSQESSGINEQYF | TGCGCCAGCAGCCAAGAGTCTAGCGGGATCAACGAGCAGTACTTC
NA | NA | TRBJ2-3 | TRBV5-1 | CDSTQLASSTDTQYF | TGCGACAGCACCCAACTAGCTTCTAGCACAGATACGCAGTATTTT
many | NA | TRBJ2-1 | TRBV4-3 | CASSQRAGGYNEQFF | TGCGCCAGCAGCCAGAGGGCCGGGGGCTACAATGAGCAGTTCTTC
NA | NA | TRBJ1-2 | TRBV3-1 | CASSQGPRAGGYTF | TGTGCCAGCAGCCAGGGACCAAGGGCTGGTGGCTACACCTTC
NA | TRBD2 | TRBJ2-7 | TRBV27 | CAAVGLADNEQYF | TGTGCCGCTGTGGGACTAGCGGACAATGAGCAGTACTTC
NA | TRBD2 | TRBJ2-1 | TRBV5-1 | CASSLAILAGGRNEQFF | TGCGCCAGCAGCTTGGCCATCCTAGCGGGGGGGCGCAATGAGCAGTTCTTC
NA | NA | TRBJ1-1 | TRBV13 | CASREGPAGTEAFF | TGTGCCAGCAGGGAGGGGCCCGCGGGGACTGAAGCTTTCTTT
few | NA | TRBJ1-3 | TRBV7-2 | CASSLDGNTGNTIYF | TGTGCCAGCAGCTTAGACGGAAATACTGGAAACACCATATATTTT
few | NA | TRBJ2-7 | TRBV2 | CASRRDRSEQYF | TGTGCCAGCAGACGAGACAGGTCTGAGCAGTACTTC
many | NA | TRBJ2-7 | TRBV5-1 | CASSELTGRDEQYF | TGCGCCAGCAGCGAACTGACAGGACGGGACGAGCAGTACTTC
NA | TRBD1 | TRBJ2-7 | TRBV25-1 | CASSADRGYHEQYF | TGTGCCAGCAGCGCGGACAGGGGGTACCACGAGCAGTACTTC
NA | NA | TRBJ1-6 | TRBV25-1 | CASSDKGYSPLHF | TGTGCCAGCAGTGACAAGGGGTATTCACCCCTCCACTTT
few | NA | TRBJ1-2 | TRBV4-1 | CASSQEWTASYGYTF | TGCGCCAGCAGCCAAGAGTGGACGGCCAGCTATGGCTACACCTTC
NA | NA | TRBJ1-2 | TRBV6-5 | CASSYRGQRNYGYTF | TGTGCCAGCAGTTATAGAGGTCAGAGAAACTATGGCTACACCTTC
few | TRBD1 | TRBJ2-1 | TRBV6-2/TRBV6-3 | CASDRESSYNEQFF | TGTGCCAGCGACAGGGAGAGCTCCTACAATGAGCAGTTCTTC
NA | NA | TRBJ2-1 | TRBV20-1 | CSAISTVLSSYNEQFF | TGCAGTGCTATCTCGACAGTACTGAGCTCCTACAATGAGCAGTTCTTC
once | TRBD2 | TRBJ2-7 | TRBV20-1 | CSARPGLAGSYEQYF | TGCAGTGCTAGACCTGGACTAGCGGGATCCTACGAGCAGTACTTC
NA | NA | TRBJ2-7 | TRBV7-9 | CASSLTAGGAGDEQYF | TGTGCCAGCAGTCTTACTGCTGGGGGCGCCGGTGATGAGCAGTACTTC
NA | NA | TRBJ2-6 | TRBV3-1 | CASSQGARSGANVLTF | TGTGCCAGCAGCCAAGGGGCTCGCTCTGGGGCCAACGTCCTGACTTTC
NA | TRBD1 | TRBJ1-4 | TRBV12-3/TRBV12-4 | CASRWTGRGVTHSSTKEKLFF | TGTGCCAGCAGATGGACAGGACGGGGGGTGACCCATTCTTCAACTAAGGAAAAACTGTTTTTT
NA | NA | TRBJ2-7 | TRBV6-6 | CASSREGASYEQYF | TGTGCCAGCAGTCGAGAAGGAGCCTCCTACGAGCAGTACTTC
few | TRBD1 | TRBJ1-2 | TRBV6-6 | CATYRQGRYGYTF | TGTGCCACGTATAGACAGGGTCGGTATGGCTACACCTTC